These 23 T cell receptor beta chains originate from one sample sequenced in a study of response to subunit inactivated influenza vaccine. TCRdb ran MiXCR on the RT-PCR reads and lists one entry per CDR3 protein. The profile shows about 500,000 distinct CDR3 sequences, approximately 15% of them singletons. Material: CD4+ T cells sorted from PBMCs, obtained less than 30 months after vaccination. These receptors all come from a man aged 45-69 years who received an inactivated influenza vaccine.

This clonotype has only a few counts. The gene calls are TRBV5-6 and TRBJ2-1; D ambiguous. Between the trimmed V and J ends, which lost 4 bases and 5 bases, there was a span of 16 bases. The CDR3 consists of 15 residues. Germline-derived CDR1 and CDR2 are SGHDT and YYEEEE. The chain's CDR3 is CASSQDPGSHNEQFF. DNA for the CDR3: TGTGCCAGCAGCCAAGATCCCGGGTCCCACAATGAGCAGTTCTTC.

This rearrangement joins TRBV18 to TRBJ2-2; D uncertain. Per the germline V gene, CDR1 is KGHSH and CDR2 is LQKENI. This CDR3 comprises 14 residues. V lost 0 bases, J lost 5 bases, and 7 bases lay in between. The CDR3 region has the DNA TGTGCCAGCTCACCACCTAGGAGTACCGGGGAGCTGTTTTTT. Amino acid sequence: CASSPPRSTGELFF.

This clonotype was observed many times. V is TRBV7-2 and J is TRBJ1-6; 7 positions match TRBD1. CDR1 and CDR2 from the germline V gene are SGHTA and FQGNSA. The CDR3 extends over 13 amino acids. V trimming: 5 bases; J trimming: 11 bases; junction bases outside the gene matches: 6. CDR3 sequence: CASSQTGMTPLHF. DNA for the CDR3: TGTGCCAGCAGCCAGACAGGGATGACACCCCTCCACTTT.

This clonotype was counted a few times. This chain links TRBV4-1 with TRBJ2-1, with unresolved D. The germline V and J ends were trimmed by 0 bases and 8 bases, with 8 bases remaining between them. The CDR3 extends over 13 amino acids. CDR1 is MGHRA and CDR2 is YSYEKL in the germline V gene. DNA of the CDR3: TGCGCCAGCAGCCAAGATCTCAGGTATGAGCAGTTCTTC. As protein: CASSQDLRYEQFF.

This clonotype was seen only a few times. This rearrangement joins TRBV10-2 to TRBJ1-5; tentatively, D is TRBD1 (5 bases). Germline CDR1 is WSHSY and CDR2 is SAAADI. The CDR3 length is 15 residues. V was shortened by 3 bases and J by 1 base, with 10 bases between the two germline ends. This CDR3 is CASSDQGWSNQPQHF. In DNA, the CDR3 is TGCGCCAGCAGTGATCAGGGATGGAGCAATCAGCCCCAGCATTTT.

In this sample, this clonotype turned up a few times. The J gene is TRBJ2-5, the V gene TRBV20-1; 9 positions match TRBD2. Trimming at V came to 6 bases and at J to 1 base, leaving 9 bases not matched to a gene. Germline V CDR1 and CDR2: DFQATT, SNEGSKA (reference sequence). This CDR3 comprises 15 residues. This CDR3 reads CSASQSGRSQETQYF. As DNA, the CDR3 is TGCAGTGCCTCGCAAAGCGGGAGGTCCCAAGAGACCCAGTACTTC.

The chain recombines TRBV19 with TRBJ2-2; the match to TRBD1 covers 10 bases. Per the germline V gene, CDR1 is LNHDA and CDR2 is SQIVND (reference sequence). J gave up 1 base and V 3 bases, and 2 bases lay outside the gene matches. This CDR3 has 16 residues. The CDR3 region has the DNA TGTGCCAGTAGTATCCGGACAGGGGGGAACACCGGGGAGCTGTTTTTT. It codes for CASSIRTGGNTGELFF.

The chain uses TRBV9 and TRBJ2-2; the D gene is possibly TRBD1 (5 bases). Germline CDR1 is SGDLS and CDR2 is YYNGEE. The V and J ends lost 0 bases and 2 bases respectively, with 11 bases between them. The CDR3 has 16 residues. Here the CDR3 reads CASSVDPQANTGELFF. The CDR3, as DNA: TGTGCCAGCAGCGTAGATCCACAGGCCAACACCGGGGAGCTGTTTTTT.

This chain joins TRBV4-3 and TRBJ2-7; 10 nucleotides align to TRBD2. The junction had 6 bases not matched to a gene; V was cut back by 1 base and J by 6 bases. The CDR3 runs 15 residues. The germline V gene has CDR1 LGHNA and CDR2 YSLEER. CDR3 DNA sequence: TGCGCCAGCAGCCAAGTAGTGGTAGCGGGAGGCGAGCAGTACTTC. Translation: CASSQVVVAGGEQYF.

In this sample, this clonotype turned up a few times. V and J are TRBV7-3 and TRBJ2-5; 10 bases agree with TRBD2. V lost 5 bases and J lost 5; bases outside the gene matches: 8. Germline values: CDR1 SGHTA, CDR2 FQGTGA. The CDR3 runs 15 residues. CDR3 in amino acids: CASSPLAGVEETQYF. CDR3 nucleotides: TGTGCCAGCAGCCCTCTAGCGGGAGTTGAGGAGACCCAGTACTTC.

This rearrangement joins TRBV20-1 to TRBJ1-2, with TRBD1 as a possible D gene (6 bases). The V end lost 1 base, the J end lost 3 bases, and 12 bases lay between the germline ends. This CDR3 contains 14 residues. Germline loops: CDR1 DFQATT, CDR2 SNEGSKA (reference sequence). CDR3 nucleotide sequence: TGCAGTGCTAGAGTACAGGGAGTTTACTATGGCTACACCTTC. Residues: CSARVQGVYYGYTF.

The gene calls are TRBV9 and TRBJ2-7; 11 bases map to TRBD2. V dropped 0 bases and J dropped 2; count of bases not matched to a gene: 10. The germline gives CDR1 SGDLS, CDR2 YYNGEE. This CDR3 is 18 amino acids long. The CDR3 loop is CASSVAGGLAGGTYEQYF. CDR3 in DNA: TGTGCCAGCAGCGTAGCCGGGGGGCTAGCGGGAGGAACCTACGAGCAGTACTTC.

The CDR3 loop is CATSDQGTSGSNEQFF. The CDR3 coding sequence is TGTGCCACCAGTGACCAAGGGACTAGCGGGAGTAATGAGCAGTTCTTC. The gene calls are TRBV24-1 and TRBJ2-1; 14 positions match TRBD2. CDR3 length equals 16 residues. The trim removed 4 bases at V and 7 bases at J, leaving 5 bases unmatched. Germline CDR1 KGHDR, CDR2 SFDVKD.

The chain recombines TRBV7-9 with TRBJ2-5; D uncertain. V was shortened by 1 base and J by 4 bases, with 10 bases between the two germline ends. Germline-derived CDR1 and CDR2 are SEHNR and FQNEAQ (reference sequence). The CDR3 totals 14 residues. DNA for the CDR3: TGTGCCAGCAGCTTAGATAGACGGAGAGAGACCCAGTACTTC. The encoded protein is CASSLDRRRETQYF.

A few counts support this clonotype. The V and J genes are TRBV4-2 and TRBJ2-1; TRBD2 matches 10 bases. The CDR3 covers 15 residues. CDR1 and CDR2 from the germline V gene are LGHNA and YNFKEQ. Losses at the gene ends were 2 bases for V and 15 bases for J; bases not matched to a gene: 13. CDR3 sequence reads: CASSQPLVAGGMLFF. DNA of the CDR3: TGTGCCAGCAGCCAACCCTTGGTAGCGGGAGGAATGCTGTTCTTC.

This sequence joins TRBV20-1 and TRBJ2-1, with 9 bases fitting TRBD1. The CDR3 runs to 15 residues. The V and J ends lost 4 bases and 5 bases, in that order; junction bases with no gene match: 9. Germline lookup yields CDR1 DFQATT and CDR2 SNEGSKA (reference sequence). The CDR3 DNA reads TGCAGTGCTACAATATACCGGACAGGGGACAATGAGCAGTTCTTC. This sequence encodes CSATIYRTGDNEQFF.

This clonotype was recorded at least ten times. The rearrangement uses TRBV3-1 and TRBJ2-3; 8 bases match TRBD1. Per germline, CDR1 LGHDT and CDR2 YNNKEL (reference sequence). Losses at the gene ends were 4 bases for V and 0 bases for J; bases not matched to a gene: 6. CDR3 length: 16 residues. The CDR3 DNA reads TGTGCCAGCAGCCCCCGGACAGGGACAAGCACAGATACGCAGTATTTT. It is translated as CASSPRTGTSTDTQYF.

This clonotype was observed at least ten times. V gene TRBV29-1 combines with J gene TRBJ2-5, with TRBD1 identical over 7 bases. The CDR3 totals 13 residues. V was clipped by 2 bases and J by 5 bases; unmatched bases: 5. Germline V gene sequence: CDR1 SQVTM, CDR2 ANQGSEA. CDR3 region: CSVERGPGETQYF. The CDR3, as DNA: TGCAGCGTTGAAAGGGGGCCGGGTGAGACCCAGTACTTC.

This chain joins TRBV28 and TRBJ2-1; the match to TRBD2 covers 8 bases. The junction had 12 bases not matched to a gene; V was cut back by 2 bases and J by 15 bases. The CDR3 is 14 amino acids. Germline CDR1 MDHEN, CDR2 SYDVKM. The CDR3 DNA sequence: TGTGCCAGCAGTTTAGTCACCGTTGGGACTAGTATGTTCTTC. The encoded protein is CASSLVTVGTSMFF.

The chain is built from TRBV25-1 and TRBJ1-1; D unresolved. Deletions cut 2 bases from V and 10 bases from J, with 11 bases between. Germline CDR1 MGHDK, CDR2 SYGVNS. This CDR3 has 12 residues. CDR3 region: CASSEVWGRAFF. The DNA of the CDR3 is TGTGCCAGCAGTGAAGTGTGGGGTAGAGCTTTCTTT. The complete variable domain, with remaining parts taken from reference TRBV25-1 and TRBJ1-1, reads EADIYQTPRYLVIGTGKKITLECSQTMGHDKMYWYQQDPGMELHLIHYSYGVNSTEKGDLSSESTVSRIRTEHFPLTLESARPSHTSQYLCASSEVWGRAFFGQGTRLTVV.

This clonotype was observed many times. This chain joins TRBV10-3 and TRBJ1-2, with no clear D. Per the germline V gene, CDR1 is ENHRY and CDR2 is SYGVKD. The CDR3 sequence is 13 residues long. The V gene lost 8 bases and the J gene lost 1 base, with 11 bases spanning the gap. CDR3 protein: CAIAVANNYGYTF. CDR3 nucleotides: TGTGCCATCGCCGTGGCAAATAACTATGGCTACACCTTC.

This clonotype was counted only a few times. The rearrangement joins TRBV4-1 to TRBJ1-1; D is uncertain. With 1 base removed from V and 0 bases from J, the gap between germline ends came to 12 bases. CDR3 length: 16 residues. CDR1 is MGHRA, CDR2 YSYEKL, per germline. CDR3 coding DNA: TGCGCCAGCAGCCAAGGAAGACGGATTATGAACACTGAAGCTTTCTTT. Translating it yields CASSQGRRIMNTEAFF.

V gene TRBV10-3 combines with J gene TRBJ2-2, with TRBD1 as a possible D gene (5 bases). The V gene lost 4 bases and the J gene lost 1 base, with 7 bases spanning the gap. The germline V gene encodes CDR1 ENHRY and CDR2 SYGVKD. The CDR3 totals 14 residues. CDR3 nucleotides: TGTGCCATCAGTGGCAGGGAGAACACCGGGGAGCTGTTTTTT. Amino acid sequence: CAISGRENTGELFF.